Listed here are 19 T cell receptor beta chains from one sample, sequenced in a study of graft-versus-host responses after intestinal transplantation. For these receptors, no antigen is known. Method: immunoSEQ multiplex PCR; TCRdb's copy keeps in-frame clones and lacks some. The sample holds 70,000 or so clones; 84% are singletons and the top ten take 0.39%. The material sequenced was unstimulated CD4+ T cells sorted from spleen or lymph node cells, taken before transplant. Source of these receptors: a human donor who was the organ donor for an intestinal transplant.

V is TRBV28 and J is TRBJ2-5, with TRBD1 identical over 9 bases. Germline lookup yields CDR1 MDHEN and CDR2 SYDVKM. V lost 3 bases, J lost 5 bases, and 13 bases stayed unmatched. The CDR3 runs to 17 residues. The CDR3, as DNA: TGTGCCAGCAGTTTTCGCCTGGGACAGGGACCACGGGAGACCCAGTACTTC. Translating gives CASSFRLGQGPRETQYF.

The chain uses TRBV15 and TRBJ2-2; 8 bases map to TRBD2. CDR3 length: 13 amino acids. Germline loops: CDR1 LNHNV, CDR2 YYDKDF (reference sequence). V was pared by 7 bases and J by 7 bases, with 5 bases of the junction left unmatched. This CDR3 reads CATTGGPIGELFF. The CDR3 nucleotides read TGTGCCACCACGGGGGGGCCAATCGGGGAGCTGTTTTTT. The full variable domain, with the rest looked up from reference TRBV15 and TRBJ2-2, is DAMVIQNPRYQVTQFGKPVTLSCSQTLNHNVMYWYQQKSSQAPKLLFHYYDKDFNNEADTPDNFQSRRPNTSFCFLDIRSPGLGDTAMYLCATTGGPIGELFFGEGSRLTVL.

The chain recombines TRBV29-1 with TRBJ2-5; possibly TRBD1 for D (6 bases). The CDR3 consists of 13 residues. In germline, CDR1 is SQVTM, CDR2 ANQGSEA. V was shortened by 2 bases and J by 3 bases, with 10 bases between the two germline ends. DNA for the CDR3: TGCAGCGTTGAATATTGGGACAAAGAGACCCAGTACTTC. Protein product: CSVEYWDKETQYF.

This clone has just one count. This chain connects TRBV19 to TRBJ2-7, with 7 bases aligning to TRBD1. The CDR3 totals 13 residues. Germline CDR1 is LNHDA and CDR2 is SQIVND (reference sequence). Trimming cost V 3 bases and J 4 bases; bases outside gene matches: 3. CDR3 in amino acids: CASSIKTGYEQYV. Here the CDR3 DNA reads TGTGCCAGTAGTATTAAGACAGGGTACGAGCAGTACGTC.

The chain uses TRBV19 and TRBJ2-1, with a tentative D call TRBD1 (5 bases). The CDR3 totals 13 residues. V shed 7 bases and J shed 2 bases, with 9 bases lying between them. Germline V lookup: CDR1 LNHDA, CDR2 SQIVND (reference sequence). Written as DNA, the CDR3 is TGTGCCAGTAAGGGGCAGGCCTACAATGAGCAGTTCTTC. Translated: CASKGQAYNEQFF.

A few counts support this clone. The rearrangement links TRBV9 to TRBJ1-3, with D possibly matching TRBD1 (6 bases). V was shortened by 0 bases and J by 1 base, with 20 bases between the two germline ends. Germline V lookup: CDR1 SGDLS, CDR2 YYNGEE. This CDR3 region has 19 residues. CDR3 DNA: TGTGCCAGCAGCGTAGCTGGACGGATATTAGGGGGATCTGGAAACACCATATATTTT. It encodes CASSVAGRILGGSGNTIYF.

The chain has TRBV28 and TRBJ2-2; D ambiguous. Per the germline V gene, CDR1 is MDHEN and CDR2 is SYDVKM. Trimming stripped 3 bases from V and 0 bases from J, with 8 bases between. The CDR3 runs 15 residues. Here the CDR3 DNA reads TGTGCCAGCAGTTTTATGCAGGCGAACACCGGGGAGCTGTTTTTT. It codes for CASSFMQANTGELFF.

This clone appeared once. The junction does not match germline at one end; this may be a read error. The rearrangement links TRBV7-7 to TRBJ2-2, with TRBD1 matching over 9 bases. The germline V gene has CDR1 SSHAT and CDR2 FNYEAQ (reference sequence). The CDR3 is 15 residues long. The CDR3 region is CASSPGTGSLGELFF. In DNA, the CDR3 is TGTGCTAGCAGCCCCGGGACAGGGAGTCTCGGGGAGCTGTTTTTT.

In its sample, this clone was seen once. The J gene is TRBJ2-3, the V gene TRBV5-6; the match to TRBD1 covers 8 bases. This CDR3 is 13 amino acids long. J gave up 3 bases and V 4 bases, and 1 base lay outside the gene matches. Germline lookup yields CDR1 SGHDT and CDR2 YYEEEE. The CDR3, as DNA: TGTGCCAGCAGCACAGGGGGAACAGATACGCAGTATTTT. Translated: CASSTGGTDTQYF.

This clone has a single count. The chain has TRBV18 and TRBJ2-7; the match to TRBD1 covers 7 bases. The length of the CDR3 is 13 residues. V lost 5 bases to trimming and J lost 0 bases; unmatched junction nucleotides: 1. Germline-derived CDR1 and CDR2 are KGHSH and LQKENI. The CDR3 loop reads CASSWDSSYEQYV. The CDR3 DNA sequence: TGTGCCAGCTCATGGGACAGCTCCTACGAGCAGTACGTC.

As to this clone: A junction end diverges from the germline sequence, so it may reflect a read error. The genes are TRBV20-1 and TRBJ2-1; D remains unclear. The CDR3 has 10 amino acids. Germline CDR1 and CDR2: DFQATT and SNEGSKA (reference sequence). The CDR3 loop reads CSANRYGELF. Here the CDR3 DNA reads TGCAGTGCAAACCGTTACGGTGAACTCTTC.

This clone was seen once. The CDR3 DNA reads TGTGCCAGCAGTTTAACAGGGAATCAGCCCCAGCATTTT. Translating it yields CASSLTGNQPQHF. The chain has TRBV27 and TRBJ1-5; weak D call: TRBD1 (6 bases). Trimming cost V 2 bases and J 4 bases, with 6 bases left between them. Germline-derived CDR1 and CDR2 are MNHEY and SMNVEV (reference sequence). The CDR3 totals 13 residues.

The rearrangement uses TRBV6-6 and TRBJ2-7; 10 nucleotides match TRBD1. The V segment lost 6 bases and the J segment 2 bases; nucleotides outside the gene matches: 4. Germline loops: CDR1 MNHNY, CDR2 SVGAGI (reference sequence). The CDR3 spans 14 residues. CDR3 in amino acids: CASSIDRGPYEQYV. The CDR3 nucleotides are TGTGCCAGCAGCATCGACAGGGGGCCCTACGAGCAGTACGTC.

With regard to this clone: At one end, the junction sequence differs from germline, possibly due to a read error. The rearrangement links TRBV7-7 to TRBJ2-1; 11 nucleotides match TRBD2. Germline V gene lookup returns CDR1 SSHAT and CDR2 FNYEAQ (reference sequence). This CDR3 is 17 amino acids long. CDR3: CASSTHSGGAWCDEQFF. CDR3 nucleotide sequence: TGTGCTAGCAGCACACATAGCGGGGGGGCTTGGTGTGATGAGCAGTTCTTC.

The V gene is TRBV9, the J gene TRBJ2-3, with D perhaps TRBD2 (5 bases). The CDR3 is 15 residues long. Looked up from germline, CDR1 is SGDLS and CDR2 is YYNGEE. V lost 3 bases to trimming and J lost 3 bases, with 14 bases between them. The CDR3 sequence is CASSGRLRGTDTQYF. CDR3 nucleotides: TGTGCCAGCAGCGGACGGCTCCGAGGGACAGATACGCAGTATTTT.

The chain carries TRBV27 and TRBJ1-2, with D perhaps matching TRBD1 (5 bases). This CDR3 comprises 15 residues. V was cut by 3 bases and J by 6 bases, with 17 bases left in between. Germline CDR1 MNHEY, CDR2 SMNVEV (reference sequence). CDR3 sequence reads: CASSFIGVPGDGYTF. Written as DNA, the CDR3 is TGTGCCAGCAGTTTTATAGGGGTACCAGGCGATGGCTACACCTTC.

The gene calls are TRBV19 and TRBJ1-5; 7 bases agree with TRBD1. The V gene's germline CDR1 is LNHDA and CDR2 SQIVND (reference sequence). The CDR3 is 15 residues long. V was clipped by 3 bases and J by 4 bases; unmatched bases: 6. CDR3 DNA: TGTGCCAGTAGTATTAATGGACAGGTAAATCAGCCCCAGCATTTT. Amino acids: CASSINGQVNQPQHF.

V gene TRBV21-1 combines with J gene TRBJ1-5. TRBV21-1 is a pseudogene locus. The CDR3 has 17 residues. The CDR3 DNA sequence: TGTGCCAGCAGCAAAGCGCTGTGTGGCAGGCGGGATCAGCCCCAGCATTTT. Its translation is CASSKALCGRRDQPQHF.

The V call is TRBV4-2, the J call TRBJ1-2, with 9 nucleotides matching TRBD1. V was pared by 1 base and J by 4 bases, with 4 bases of the junction left unmatched. Germline V gene data show CDR1 as LGHNA and CDR2 as YNFKEQ. The CDR3 loop spans 15 amino acids. The CDR3 DNA reads TGTGCCAGCAGCCAAGTGGACAGGGGACCCTATGGCTACACCTTC. Translated, it gives CASSQVDRGPYGYTF.